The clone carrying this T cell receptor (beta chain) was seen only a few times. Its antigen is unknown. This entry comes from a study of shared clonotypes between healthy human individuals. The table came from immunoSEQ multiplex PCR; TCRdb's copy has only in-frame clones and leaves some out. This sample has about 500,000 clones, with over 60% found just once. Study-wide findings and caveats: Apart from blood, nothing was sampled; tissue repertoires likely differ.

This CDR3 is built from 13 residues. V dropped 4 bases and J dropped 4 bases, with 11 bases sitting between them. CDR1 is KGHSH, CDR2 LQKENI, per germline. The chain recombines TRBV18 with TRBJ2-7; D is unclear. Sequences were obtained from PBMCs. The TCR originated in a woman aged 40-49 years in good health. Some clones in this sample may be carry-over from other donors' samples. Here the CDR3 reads CASSLRASYEQYF. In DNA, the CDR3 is TGTGCCAGCTCACTTAGGGCGAGTTACGAGCAGTACTTC.